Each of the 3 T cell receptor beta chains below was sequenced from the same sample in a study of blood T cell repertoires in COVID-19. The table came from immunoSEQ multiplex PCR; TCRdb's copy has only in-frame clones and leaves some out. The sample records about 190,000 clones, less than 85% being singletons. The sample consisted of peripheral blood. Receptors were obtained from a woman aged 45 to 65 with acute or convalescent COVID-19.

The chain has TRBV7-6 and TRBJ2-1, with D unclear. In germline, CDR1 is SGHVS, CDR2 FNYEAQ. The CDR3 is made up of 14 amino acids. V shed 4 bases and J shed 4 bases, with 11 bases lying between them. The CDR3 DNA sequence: TGTGCCAGCAGCTCAAGTGACGGGTACAATGAGCAGTTCTTC. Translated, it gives CASSSSDGYNEQFF.

CDR3 in amino acids: CASSQEASSGGYEQYF. The CDR3 DNA reads as TGTGCCAGCAGCCAAGAAGCGTCTAGCGGGGGTTACGAGCAGTACTTC. The chain employs TRBV3-1 (or the pseudogene TRBV3-2) and TRBJ2-7; 10 bases align to TRBD2. J gave up 4 bases and V 0 bases, and 6 bases lay outside the gene matches. Germline assignment: CDR1 LGHDT and CDR2 YNNKEL (reference sequence). The CDR3 runs to 16 residues.

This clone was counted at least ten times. The chain's CDR3 is CASRREGFTEAFF. In DNA form, the CDR3 reads TGTGCCAGCAGAAGGGAGGGGTTCACTGAAGCTTTCTTT. The gene calls are TRBV6-6 and TRBJ1-1; possible D gene TRBD1, 5 bases. Germline-derived CDR1 and CDR2 are MNHNY and SVGAGI (reference sequence). The CDR3 extends over 13 amino acids. V was shortened by 6 bases and J by 4 bases, with 12 bases between the two germline ends.